The T cell receptor beta chain under discussion was sequenced for a study of blood T cells in healthy people across ages. Study information: About one barcoded beta molecule per two T cells came from capture by template switching.

V shed 5 bases and J 0 bases; nucleotides not matched to a gene: 11. The CDR3 consists of 17 residues. Germline V gives CDR1 SGHDN, CDR2 FVKESK. Per sample, a minimum of 6.5 million PBMCs were isolated. Alongside a J-beta primer mix, a sample-barcoded 5' primer served in a second PCR lasting about 7 to 12 cycles. TCRdb called the 5' RACE reads again in MiXCR, with one record for every CDR3 protein. The data show about 1,400,000 distinct CDR3 sequences, roughly 59% seen once. This clonotype was seen more than once but under ten times. V gene TRBV14 combines with J gene TRBJ2-7, with 9 bases identical to TRBD2. The sequencing sample was made of blood. The TCR originated in a man younger than 30 in good health. CDR3 DNA sequence: TGTGCCAGCAGCTCGAAAGCGGGGGGTCCCGACTCCTACGAGCAGTACTTC. Its translation is CASSSKAGGPDSYEQYF.